Presented here are 14 T cell receptor beta chains from one specimen sequenced in a study of tissue T cells after allogeneic stem cell transplantation. Only in-frame clones appear in the TCRdb table, and some are missing; sequencing was by immunoSEQ multiplex PCR. The repertoire holds 40,000 to 50,000 clones, with approximately 70% as singletons. The sample was sorted cells pooled from one or two spleens. These receptors came from a pool of C57BL/6 mice in good health.

Of note for this clone: Mouse gene names apply. Read data end 1 residue before the CDR3 end; the end is taken from the germline J gene. The chain employs TRBV13-3 and TRBJ2-5; perhaps TRBD2 as D (7 bases). CDR3 length equals 13 residues. Germline V gives CDR1 NNHDY, CDR2 SYVADS. V dropped 5 bases and J dropped 3 bases, with 10 bases sitting between them. CDR3: CASRGGVQDTQYF. CDR3 DNA (partial): TGTGCCAGCAGAGGGGGGGTGCAAGACACCCAGTAC.

This clone was seen a few times. Gene names denote mouse genes. This CDR3 is CASSLRGEQYF. The part of the CDR3 DNA that was read is TGTGCCAGCAGCCTGAGGGGGGAACAGTAC. V and J are TRBV5 and TRBJ2-7; D is perhaps TRBD1 (6 bases). The read stops 1 residue short of the end of the CDR3; the missing end is completed from the germline J gene. The length of the CDR3 is 11 residues. CDR1 and CDR2 from the germline V gene are LGHNA and YNLKQL (reference sequence). V lost 4 bases to trimming and J lost 7 bases, with 8 bases between them.

Comment on this clone: Gene names are the mouse ones. The CDR3 reads CASSLREANERLFF. The DNA read from the CDR3 is TGTGCCAGCAGCCTCAGGGAGGCCAACGAAAGATTATTT. The rearrangement joins TRBV14 to TRBJ1-4, with a tentative D call TRBD1 (5 bases). The sequence runs out 1 residue before the end of the CDR3; the remainder is reconstructed from the germline J gene. Germline V CDR1 and CDR2: SGHDT, FRDEAV. V was clipped by 5 bases and J by 3 bases, with 11 bases between them. The CDR3 spans 14 residues.

Of note for this clone: Here the gene names and germline are mouse. The read is 1 residue too short to cover the CDR3 end, so that end is filled in from the germline J gene. The chain carries TRBV1 and TRBJ2-1; 10 nucleotides line up with TRBD1. V was clipped by 5 bases and J by 0 bases; unmatched bases: 4. The CDR3 sequence is 16 residues long. Germline V gene lookup returns CDR1 NSQYPW and CDR2 LRSPGD (reference sequence). The CDR3 DNA, read in part, is TGCACCTGCAGTTCGACAGGGGGCTATAACTATGCTGAGCAGTTC. This encodes CTCSSTGGYNYAEQF. The complete CDR3 protein is CTCSSTGGYNYAEQFF.

This clone was recorded a few times. All gene names here are mouse names. The read terminates 1 residue before the CDR3 end, so the remaining end is supplied by the germline J gene. The sample has other DNA sequences that encode this CDR3 too. The chain is built from TRBV15 and TRBJ2-7; the D gene could be TRBD1 or TRBD2 (5 bases each). Trimming stripped 1 base from V and 7 bases from J, with 11 bases between. The germline V gene has CDR1 SGHND and CDR2 FRSKSL. There are 13 residues in the CDR3. The CDR3 bases that were read are TGTGCCAGCAGTTTAGGGGGCGCGGGAGAACAGTAC. Protein sequence: CASSLGGAGEQY. The CDR3 as a whole reads CASSLGGAGEQYF.

Details on this clone: The germline and genes are mouse ones. The CDR3 extends 1 residue past the end of the read, so its final part is completed from the germline J gene. The same CDR3 also results from other DNA sequences found in this sample. The chain joins TRBV31 to TRBJ2-1; possibly TRBD1 for D (5 bases). V shed 0 bases and J shed 5 bases, with 8 bases lying between them. This CDR3 has 13 amino acids. Looked up from germline, CDR1 is GKSSPN and CDR2 is SITVG. The CDR3 spells CAWSLGGDAEQFF. The sequenced part of the CDR3 DNA is TGTGCCTGGAGTCTAGGAGGGGATGCTGAGCAGTTC.

To note about this clone: Gene names denote mouse genes. The missing CDR3 end, 1 residue past where the read stops, is filled in from the germline J gene. The gene calls are TRBV31 and TRBJ1-2; TRBD1 matches at 7 bases. Germline CDR1 is GKSSPN and CDR2 is SITVG. CDR3 length: 15 amino acids. V lost 0 bases and J lost 0; bases outside the gene matches: 4. CDR3 DNA, as far as it was read: TGTGCCTGGAGTCTTCCGGGACAGTCAAACTCCGACTACACC. Protein: CAWSLPGQSNSDYT. The whole CDR3 protein is CAWSLPGQSNSDYTF.

As concerns this clone: Gene labels here are mouse ones. Read sequence stops 1 residue before the CDR3 end, and the germline J gene provides the missing end. The genes are TRBV19 and TRBJ2-3; 11 nucleotides match TRBD1. The CDR3 runs 15 residues. The germline V gene encodes CDR1 FNHDT and CDR2 SITEND (reference sequence). V shed 0 bases, J shed 3 bases, and the junction held 0 bases outside the gene matches. The sequenced part of the CDR3 DNA is TGTGCCAGCAGTATAGGGACAGGGGGCGCAGAAACGCTGTAT. This translates into CASSIGTGGAETLY. The CDR3 in its entirety is CASSIGTGGAETLYF.

Only a few counts were recorded for this clone. The gene names here belong to mouse. The read halts 1 residue ahead of the CDR3 end, with the missing end drawn from the germline J gene. The rearrangement joins TRBV1 to TRBJ2-1; no firm D call. The CDR3 contains 13 residues. Germline V gene sequence: CDR1 NSQYPW, CDR2 LRSPGD (reference sequence). V was clipped by 0 bases and J by 4 bases, with 4 bases between them. The part of the CDR3 DNA that was read is TGCACCTGCAGTGCAGAACAGTATGCTGAGCAGTTC. Protein: CTCSAEQYAEQF. The entire CDR3 protein reads CTCSAEQYAEQFF.

In regard to this clone: Gene labels here are mouse ones. The read stops 1 residue short of the end of the CDR3; the missing end is completed from the germline J gene. Other DNA sequences within the sample encode an identical CDR3. The chain couples TRBV20 to TRBJ2-1, with D unclear. The CDR3 is 12 residues long. Germline V CDR1 and CDR2: GFQATS, STVNSAI. Between the trimmed V and J ends, which lost 1 base and 1 base, there was a span of 2 bases. The chain's CDR3 is CGARANYAEQFF. The sequenced CDR3 bases are TGTGGTGCTAGGGCCAACTATGCTGAGCAGTTC.

A remark on this clone: Mouse names are used for the genes. The sequenced fragment ends 1 residue before the CDR3 boundary, so the rest is inferred from the germline J gene. The V and J genes are TRBV26 and TRBJ1-1; D unresolved. Germline lookup yields CDR1 KGHPV and CDR2 FQNQEV (reference sequence). CDR3 size: 13 residues. V lost 2 bases and J 1 base, leaving 5 bases between the germline ends. CDR3 in amino acids: CASSLTVNTEVFF. The sequenced part of the CDR3 DNA is TGTGCCAGCAGTCTGACAGTAAACACAGAAGTCTTC.

On this clone: The listed genes are named as in mouse. The read terminates 1 residue ahead of where the CDR3 ends, so the germline J gene completes it. The V gene is TRBV13-1, the J gene TRBJ2-7; 8 nucleotides match TRBD2. The trim removed 0 bases at V and 3 bases at J, leaving 5 bases unmatched. Germline V gene data show CDR1 as NSHNY and CDR2 as SYGAGN. The CDR3 spans 15 residues. The chain's CDR3 is CASSDAPTGDYEQYF. Partial CDR3 DNA: TGTGCCAGCAGTGATGCACCGACTGGGGACTATGAACAGTAC.

This clone has a handful of counts. The genes are named according to mouse. The read ends 1 residue before the CDR3 terminus; that terminus is restored from the germline J gene. This chain uses TRBV13-3 with TRBJ2-5; no definite D call. Germline V gene data show CDR1 as NNHDY and CDR2 as SYVADS. The CDR3 length is 13 residues. V dropped 0 bases and J dropped 4 bases, with 6 bases sitting between them. CDR3 amino acids: CASSDGREDTQYF. The DNA read from the CDR3 is TGTGCCAGCAGTGATGGTCGGGAAGACACCCAGTAC.

Note on this clone: Germline and junction disagree at one end, which may indicate a read error. Any gene name here is a mouse gene name. The read ends 1 residue before the CDR3 terminus; that terminus is restored from the germline J gene. The chain joins TRBV13-2 to TRBJ2-7; the match to TRBD2 covers 10 bases. Germline V gives CDR1 NNHNN, CDR2 SYGAGS (reference sequence). The CDR3 runs to 15 residues. CDR3 protein: CASGAGTGALYKQYF. The part of the CDR3 DNA that was read is TGTGCCAGCGGGGCCGGGACTGGGGCCCTCTATAAACAGTAC.